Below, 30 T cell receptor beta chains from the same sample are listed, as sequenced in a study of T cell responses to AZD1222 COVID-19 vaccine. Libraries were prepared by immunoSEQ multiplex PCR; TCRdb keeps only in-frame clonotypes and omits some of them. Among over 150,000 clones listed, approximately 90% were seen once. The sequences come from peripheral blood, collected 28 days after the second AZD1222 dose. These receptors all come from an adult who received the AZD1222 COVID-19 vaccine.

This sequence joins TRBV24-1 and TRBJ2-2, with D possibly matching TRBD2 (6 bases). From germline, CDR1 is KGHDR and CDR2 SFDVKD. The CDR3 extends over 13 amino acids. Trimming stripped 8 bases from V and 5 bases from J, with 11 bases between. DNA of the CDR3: TGTGCCACCAAGCTGGGGGGAACCGGGGAGCTGTTTTTT. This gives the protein CATKLGGTGELFF.

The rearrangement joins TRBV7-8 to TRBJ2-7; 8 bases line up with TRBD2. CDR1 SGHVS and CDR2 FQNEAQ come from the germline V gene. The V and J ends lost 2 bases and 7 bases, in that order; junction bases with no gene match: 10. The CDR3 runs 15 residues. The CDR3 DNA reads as TGTGCCAGCAGCTTAAGGCGGGAGGCGAGGAGGGAGCAGTACTTC. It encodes CASSLRREARREQYF.

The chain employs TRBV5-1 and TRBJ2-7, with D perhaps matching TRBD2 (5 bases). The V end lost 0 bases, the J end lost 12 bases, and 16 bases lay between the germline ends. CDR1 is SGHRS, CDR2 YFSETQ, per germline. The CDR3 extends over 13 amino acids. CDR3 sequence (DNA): TGCGCCAGCAGCTTGGAGGACTCGCTACGAGGGTACTTC. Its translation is CASSLEDSLRGYF.

The CDR3 loop reads CASSPSPGNTEAFF. DNA for the CDR3: TGCGCCAGCAGCCCCAGCCCGGGGAACACTGAAGCTTTCTTT. The chain couples TRBV5-1 to TRBJ1-1, with D unclear. CDR3 size: 14 residues. V dropped 4 bases and J dropped 1 base, with 11 bases sitting between them. CDR1 and CDR2 from the germline V gene are SGHRS and YFSETQ.

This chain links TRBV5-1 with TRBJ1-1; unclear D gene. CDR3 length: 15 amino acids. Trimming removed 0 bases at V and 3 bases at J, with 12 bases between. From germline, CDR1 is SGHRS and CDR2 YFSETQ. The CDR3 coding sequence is TGCGCCAGCAGCTTGGCCGCCGGCAGCCACACTGAAGCTTTCTTT. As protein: CASSLAAGSHTEAFF.

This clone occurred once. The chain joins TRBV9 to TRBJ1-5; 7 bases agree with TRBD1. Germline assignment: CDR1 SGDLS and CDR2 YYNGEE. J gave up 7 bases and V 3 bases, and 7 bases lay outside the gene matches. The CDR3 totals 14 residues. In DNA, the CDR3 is TGTGCCAGCAGCGGGACAGGCCGGGGGCAGCCCCAGCATTTT. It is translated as CASSGTGRGQPQHF.

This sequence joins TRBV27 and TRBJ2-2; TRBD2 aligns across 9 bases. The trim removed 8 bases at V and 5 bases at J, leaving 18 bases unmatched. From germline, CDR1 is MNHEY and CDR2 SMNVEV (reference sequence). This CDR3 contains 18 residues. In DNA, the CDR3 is TGTGCCAGCTCTCACAAACGAGTAGCGGGAGTGGGGACCGGGGAGCTGTTTTTT. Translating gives CASSHKRVAGVGTGELFF.

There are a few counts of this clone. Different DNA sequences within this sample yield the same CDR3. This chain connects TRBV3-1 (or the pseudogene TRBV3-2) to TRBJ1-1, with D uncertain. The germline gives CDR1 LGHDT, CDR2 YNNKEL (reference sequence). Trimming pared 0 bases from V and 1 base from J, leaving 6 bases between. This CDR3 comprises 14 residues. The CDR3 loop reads CASSQEAANTEAFF. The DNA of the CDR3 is TGTGCCAGCAGCCAAGAGGCGGCGAACACTGAAGCTTTCTTT.

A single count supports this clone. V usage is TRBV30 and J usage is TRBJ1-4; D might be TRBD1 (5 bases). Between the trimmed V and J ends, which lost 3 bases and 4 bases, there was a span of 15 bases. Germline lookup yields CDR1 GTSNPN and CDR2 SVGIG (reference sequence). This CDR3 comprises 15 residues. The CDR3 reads CAWRGRGRGNEKLFF. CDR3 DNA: TGTGCCTGGAGAGGCCGAGGAAGGGGTAATGAAAAACTGTTTTTT.

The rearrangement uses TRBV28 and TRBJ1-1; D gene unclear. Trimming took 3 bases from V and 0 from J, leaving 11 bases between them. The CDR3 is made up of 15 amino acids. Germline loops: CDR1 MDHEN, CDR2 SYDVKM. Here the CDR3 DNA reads TGTGCCAGCAGTTTGTCGGGTCGGATGAACACTGAAGCTTTCTTT. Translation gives CASSLSGRMNTEAFF.

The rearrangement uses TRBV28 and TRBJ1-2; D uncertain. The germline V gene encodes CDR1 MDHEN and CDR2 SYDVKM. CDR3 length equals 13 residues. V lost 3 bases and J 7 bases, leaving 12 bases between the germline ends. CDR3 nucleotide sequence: TGTGCCAGCAGTTTCCCGCTCAAAGGTGGCTACACCTTC. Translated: CASSFPLKGGYTF.

Here the CDR3 DNA reads TGCGCCAGCAGCTTTGAGGGTCAGGTTGACGGCTACACCTTC. This encodes CASSFEGQVDGYTF. The rearrangement uses TRBV5-1 and TRBJ1-2; D is undetermined. CDR1 is SGHRS, CDR2 YFSETQ, per germline. Trimming removed 2 bases at V and 8 bases at J, with 16 bases between. The CDR3 contains 14 residues.

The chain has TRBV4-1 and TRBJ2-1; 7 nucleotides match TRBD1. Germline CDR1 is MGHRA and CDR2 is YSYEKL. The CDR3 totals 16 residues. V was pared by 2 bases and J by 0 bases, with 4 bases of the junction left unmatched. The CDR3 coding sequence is TGCGCCAGCAGCCAAAACCCAGGGGGCTCCTACAATGAGCAGTTCTTC. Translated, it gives CASSQNPGGSYNEQFF.

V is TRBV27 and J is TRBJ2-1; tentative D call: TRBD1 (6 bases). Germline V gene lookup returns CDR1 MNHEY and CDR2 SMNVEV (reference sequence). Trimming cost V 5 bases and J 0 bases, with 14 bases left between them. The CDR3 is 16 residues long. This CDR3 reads CASSTPRGGSYNEQFF. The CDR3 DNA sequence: TGTGCCAGCAGTACCCCGCGAGGGGGCTCCTACAATGAGCAGTTCTTC.

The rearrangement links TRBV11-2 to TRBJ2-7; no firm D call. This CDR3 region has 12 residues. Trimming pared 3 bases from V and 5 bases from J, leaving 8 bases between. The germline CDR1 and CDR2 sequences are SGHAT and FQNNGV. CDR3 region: CASSFPRDEQYF. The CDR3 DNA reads TGTGCCAGCAGCTTCCCCCGGGACGAGCAGTACTTC.

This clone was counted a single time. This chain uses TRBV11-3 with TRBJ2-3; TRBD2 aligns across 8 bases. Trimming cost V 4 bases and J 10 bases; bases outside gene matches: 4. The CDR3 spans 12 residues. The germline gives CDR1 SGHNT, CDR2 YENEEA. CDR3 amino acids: CASSSETSAQYF. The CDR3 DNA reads TGTGCCAGCAGCTCCGAGACTAGCGCGCAGTATTTT.

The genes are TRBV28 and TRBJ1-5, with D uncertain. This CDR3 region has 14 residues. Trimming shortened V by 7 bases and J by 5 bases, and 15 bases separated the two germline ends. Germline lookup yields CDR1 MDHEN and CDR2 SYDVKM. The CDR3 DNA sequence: TGTGCCAGCAATCCATTGACCATCGATCAGCCCCAGCATTTT. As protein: CASNPLTIDQPQHF. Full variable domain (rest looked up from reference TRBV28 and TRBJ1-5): DVKVTQSSRYLVKRTGEKVFLECVQDMDHENMFWYRQDPGLGLRLIYFSYDVKMKEKGDIPEGYSVSREKKERFSLILESASTNQTSMYLCASNPLTIDQPQHFGDGTRLSIL.

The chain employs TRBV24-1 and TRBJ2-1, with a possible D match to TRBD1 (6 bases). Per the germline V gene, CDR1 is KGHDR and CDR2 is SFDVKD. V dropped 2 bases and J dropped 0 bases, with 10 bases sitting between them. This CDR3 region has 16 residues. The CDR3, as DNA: TGTGCCACCAGTGATTACAGGGCAAGCTCCTACAATGAGCAGTTCTTC. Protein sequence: CATSDYRASSYNEQFF.

Here the CDR3 reads CASRGRLALSSYEQYF. DNA of the CDR3: TGCGCCAGCAGGGGACGGCTAGCGCTTAGCTCCTACGAGCAGTACTTC. The chain employs TRBV10-2 and TRBJ2-7, with D possibly being TRBD2 (6 bases). The germline CDR1 and CDR2 sequences are WSHSY and SAAADI. The CDR3 is 16 amino acids. Between the trimmed V and J ends, which lost 6 bases and 0 bases, there was a span of 18 bases.

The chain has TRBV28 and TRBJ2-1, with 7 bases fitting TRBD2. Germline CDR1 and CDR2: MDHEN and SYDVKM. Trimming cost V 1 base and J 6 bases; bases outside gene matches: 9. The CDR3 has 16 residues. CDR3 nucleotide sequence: TGTGCCAGCAGTTTATTTGGGACTACTCAACGCAATGAGCAGTTCTTC. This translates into CASSLFGTTQRNEQFF.

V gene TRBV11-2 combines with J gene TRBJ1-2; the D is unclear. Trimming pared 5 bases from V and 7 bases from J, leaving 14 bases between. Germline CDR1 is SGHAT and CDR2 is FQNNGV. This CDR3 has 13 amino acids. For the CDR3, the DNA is TGTGCCAGCAGCCCAGGAGCCCTAGGTGGCTACACCTTC. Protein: CASSPGALGGYTF.

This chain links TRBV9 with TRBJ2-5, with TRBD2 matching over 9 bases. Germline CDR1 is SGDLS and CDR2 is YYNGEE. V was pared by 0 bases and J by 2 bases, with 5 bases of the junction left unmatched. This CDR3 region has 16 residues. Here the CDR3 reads CASSVGAGGGQETQYF. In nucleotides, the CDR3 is TGTGCCAGCAGCGTAGGAGCGGGAGGTGGGCAAGAGACCCAGTACTTC.

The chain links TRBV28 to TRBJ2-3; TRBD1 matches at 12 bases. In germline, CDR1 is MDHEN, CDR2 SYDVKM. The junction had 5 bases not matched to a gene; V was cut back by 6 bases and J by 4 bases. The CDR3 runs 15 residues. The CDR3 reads CASSSGTGGSDTQYF. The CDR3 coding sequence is TGTGCCAGCAGCTCCGGGACAGGGGGCTCAGATACGCAGTATTTT.

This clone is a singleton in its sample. CDR3 in amino acids: CASSLGPTGSDEQFF. The DNA for the CDR3 is TGTGCCAGCAGCTTAGGACCGACAGGGAGCGATGAGCAGTTCTTC. The V call is TRBV11-2, the J call TRBJ2-1, with 7 positions matching TRBD1. Per the germline V gene, CDR1 is SGHAT and CDR2 is FQNNGV. The junction had 8 bases not matched to a gene; V was cut back by 1 base and J by 8 bases. The CDR3 length is 15 residues.

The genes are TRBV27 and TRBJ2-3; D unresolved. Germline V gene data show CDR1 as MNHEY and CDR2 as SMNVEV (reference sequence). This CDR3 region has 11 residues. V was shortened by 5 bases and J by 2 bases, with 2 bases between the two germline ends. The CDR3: CASSTTDTQYF. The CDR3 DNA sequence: TGTGCCAGCAGTACCACAGATACGCAGTATTTT.

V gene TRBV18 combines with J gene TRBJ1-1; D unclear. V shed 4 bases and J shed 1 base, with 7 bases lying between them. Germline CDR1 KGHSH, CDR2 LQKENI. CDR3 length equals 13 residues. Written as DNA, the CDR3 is TGTGCCAGCTCACGGGAAGGGAACACTGAAGCTTTCTTT. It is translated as CASSREGNTEAFF.

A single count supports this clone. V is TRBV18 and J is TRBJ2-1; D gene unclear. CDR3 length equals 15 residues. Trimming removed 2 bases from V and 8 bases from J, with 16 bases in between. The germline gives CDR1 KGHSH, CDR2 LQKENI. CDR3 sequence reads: CASSPSPDGRHEQFF. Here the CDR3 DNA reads TGTGCCAGCTCACCATCCCCCGACGGTCGACATGAGCAGTTCTTC.

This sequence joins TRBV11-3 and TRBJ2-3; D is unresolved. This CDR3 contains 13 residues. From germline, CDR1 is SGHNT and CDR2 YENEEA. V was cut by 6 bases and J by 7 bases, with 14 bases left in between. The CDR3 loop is CASSPGPRNTQYF. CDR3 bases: TGTGCCAGCAGTCCCGGTCCCCGGAATACGCAGTATTTT.

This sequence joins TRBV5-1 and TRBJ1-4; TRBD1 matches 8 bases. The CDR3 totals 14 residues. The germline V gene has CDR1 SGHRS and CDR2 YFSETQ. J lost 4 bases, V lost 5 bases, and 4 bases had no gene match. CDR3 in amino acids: CASSRQGNNEKLFF. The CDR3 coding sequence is TGCGCCAGCAGTCGACAGGGGAATAATGAAAAACTGTTTTTT.

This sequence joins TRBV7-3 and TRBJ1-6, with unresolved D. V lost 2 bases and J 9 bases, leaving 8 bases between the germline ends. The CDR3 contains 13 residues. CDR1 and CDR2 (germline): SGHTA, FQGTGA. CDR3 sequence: CASSLWEGSPLHF. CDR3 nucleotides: TGTGCCAGCAGCTTATGGGAGGGTTCACCCCTCCACTTT.